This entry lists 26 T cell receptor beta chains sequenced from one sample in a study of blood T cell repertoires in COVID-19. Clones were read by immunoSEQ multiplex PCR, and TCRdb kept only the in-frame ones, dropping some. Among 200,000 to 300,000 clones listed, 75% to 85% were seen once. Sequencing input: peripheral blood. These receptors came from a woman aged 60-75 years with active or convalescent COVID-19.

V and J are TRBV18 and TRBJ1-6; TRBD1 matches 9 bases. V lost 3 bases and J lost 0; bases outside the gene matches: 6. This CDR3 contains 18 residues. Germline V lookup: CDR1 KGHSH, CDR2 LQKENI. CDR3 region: CASSPRQGGRSYNSPLHF. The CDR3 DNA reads TGTGCCAGCTCACCGAGACAGGGGGGACGCTCCTATAATTCACCCCTCCACTTT.

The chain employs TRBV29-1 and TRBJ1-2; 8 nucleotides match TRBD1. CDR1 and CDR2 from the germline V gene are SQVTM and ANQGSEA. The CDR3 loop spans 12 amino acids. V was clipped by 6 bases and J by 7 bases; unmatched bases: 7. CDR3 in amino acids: CSVDRVGIGYTF. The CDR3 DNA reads TGCAGCGTGGACAGGGTCGGTATTGGCTACACCTTC.

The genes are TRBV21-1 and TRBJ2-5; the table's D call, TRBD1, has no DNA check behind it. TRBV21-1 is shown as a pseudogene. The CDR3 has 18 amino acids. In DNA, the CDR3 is TGTGCCAGTTCGTTATTATTAGCGGGACAGGGCTTCCAAGAGACCCAGTACTTC. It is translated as CASSLLLAGQGFQETQYF.

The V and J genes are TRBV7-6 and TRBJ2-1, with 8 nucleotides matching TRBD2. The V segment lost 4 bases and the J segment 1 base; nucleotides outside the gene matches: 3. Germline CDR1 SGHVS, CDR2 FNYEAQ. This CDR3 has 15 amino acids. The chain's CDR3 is CASSYERGSYNEQFF. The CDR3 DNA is TGTGCCAGCAGCTACGAGCGGGGGTCCTACAATGAGCAGTTCTTC.

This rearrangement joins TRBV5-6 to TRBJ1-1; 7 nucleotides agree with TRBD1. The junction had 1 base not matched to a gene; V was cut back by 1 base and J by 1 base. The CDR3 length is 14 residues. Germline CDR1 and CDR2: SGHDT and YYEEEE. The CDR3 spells CASSLNRGNTEAFF. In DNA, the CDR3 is TGTGCCAGCAGCTTGAACAGGGGGAACACTGAAGCTTTCTTT. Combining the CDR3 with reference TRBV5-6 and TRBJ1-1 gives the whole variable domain DAGVTQSPTHLIKTRGQQVTLRCSPKSGHDTVSWYQQALGQGPQFIFQYYEEEERQRGNFPDRFSGHQFPNYSSELNVNALLLGDSALYLCASSLNRGNTEAFFGQGTRLTVV.

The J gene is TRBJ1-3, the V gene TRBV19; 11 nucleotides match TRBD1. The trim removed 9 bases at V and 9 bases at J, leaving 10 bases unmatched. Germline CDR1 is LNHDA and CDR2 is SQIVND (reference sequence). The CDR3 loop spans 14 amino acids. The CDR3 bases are TGTGCCAGCCGGGACAGGGGGATCAAAGGCACCATATATTTT. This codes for CASRDRGIKGTIYF.

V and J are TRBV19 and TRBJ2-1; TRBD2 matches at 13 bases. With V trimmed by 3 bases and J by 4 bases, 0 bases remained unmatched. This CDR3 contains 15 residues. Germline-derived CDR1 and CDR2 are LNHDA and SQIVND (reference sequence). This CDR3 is CASSMTSGGYNEQFF. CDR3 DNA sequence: TGTGCCAGTAGTATGACTAGCGGGGGGTACAATGAGCAGTTCTTC. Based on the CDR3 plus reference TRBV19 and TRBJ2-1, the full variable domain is DGGITQSPKYLFRKEGQNVTLSCEQNLNHDAMYWYRQDPGQGLRLIYYSQIVNDFQKGDIAEGYSVSREKKESFPLTVTSAQKNPTAFYLCASSMTSGGYNEQFFGPGTRLTVL.

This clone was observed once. CDR3 in DNA: TGTGCCAGCAGCTTAGAGCGGGGAAGAGATACGCAGTATTTT. It specifies CASSLERGRDTQYF. The V call is TRBV7-8, the J call TRBJ2-3, with TRBD2 matching over 7 bases. This CDR3 spans 14 amino acids. The trim removed 1 base at V and 5 bases at J, leaving 3 bases unmatched. CDR1 SGHVS and CDR2 FQNEAQ come from the germline V gene.

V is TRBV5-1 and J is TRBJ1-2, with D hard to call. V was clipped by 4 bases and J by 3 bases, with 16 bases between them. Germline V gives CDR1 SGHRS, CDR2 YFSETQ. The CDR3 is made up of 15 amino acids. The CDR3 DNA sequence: TGCGCCAGCAGCCACGTACCACAGACCGACTATGGCTACACCTTC. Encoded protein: CASSHVPQTDYGYTF.

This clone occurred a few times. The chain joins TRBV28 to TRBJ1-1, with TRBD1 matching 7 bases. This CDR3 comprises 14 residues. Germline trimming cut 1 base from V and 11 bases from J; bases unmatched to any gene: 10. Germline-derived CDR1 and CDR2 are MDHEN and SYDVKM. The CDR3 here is CASSLLRQGRRAFF. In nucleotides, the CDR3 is TGTGCCAGCAGTTTATTAAGACAGGGAAGAAGGGCTTTCTTT.

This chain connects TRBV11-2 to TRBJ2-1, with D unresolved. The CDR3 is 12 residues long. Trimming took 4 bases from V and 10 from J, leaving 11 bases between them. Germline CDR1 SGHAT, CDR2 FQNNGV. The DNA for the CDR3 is TGTGCCAGCAGCTCTCGACTTAGGGAGCAGTTCTTC. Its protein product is CASSSRLREQFF.

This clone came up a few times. The CDR3 spells CASSRVPTGLETQYF. CDR3 nucleotide sequence: TGTGCCAGCAGTCGGGTCCCGACAGGGTTGGAGACCCAGTACTTC. J is TRBJ2-5 and V is TRBV27, with TRBD1 matching 7 bases. From germline, CDR1 is MNHEY and CDR2 SMNVEV (reference sequence). The ends lost 5 bases at V and 5 bases at J; junction bases unmatched: 11. There are 15 residues in the CDR3.

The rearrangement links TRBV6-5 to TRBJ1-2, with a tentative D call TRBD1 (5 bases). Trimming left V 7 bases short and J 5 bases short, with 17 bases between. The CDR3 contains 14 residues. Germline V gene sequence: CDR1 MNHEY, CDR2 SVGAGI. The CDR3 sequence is CASTIGAGHYGYTF. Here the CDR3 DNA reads TGTGCCAGCACCATAGGGGCAGGTCATTATGGCTACACCTTC.

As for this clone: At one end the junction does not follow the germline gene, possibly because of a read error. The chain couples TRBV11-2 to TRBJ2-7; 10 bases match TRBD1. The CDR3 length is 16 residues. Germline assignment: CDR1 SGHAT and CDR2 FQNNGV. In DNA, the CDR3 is TGTGCCAGCAGCTTATTTTTGACAGGGGGCTCCAACGAGCAGTACTTC. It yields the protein CASSLFLTGGSNEQYF.

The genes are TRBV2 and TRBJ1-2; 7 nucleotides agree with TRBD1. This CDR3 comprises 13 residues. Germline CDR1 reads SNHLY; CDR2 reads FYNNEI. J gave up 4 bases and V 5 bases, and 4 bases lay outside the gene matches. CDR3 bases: TGTGCCAGCAGTTTACAGGGGATCTATGGCTACACCTTC. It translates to CASSLQGIYGYTF.

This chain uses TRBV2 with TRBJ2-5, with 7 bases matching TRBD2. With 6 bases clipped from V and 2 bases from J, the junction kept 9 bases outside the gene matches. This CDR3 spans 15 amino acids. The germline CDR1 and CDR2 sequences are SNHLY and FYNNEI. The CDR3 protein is CASRALRGLQETQYF. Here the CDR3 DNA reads TGTGCCAGCAGGGCCCTGCGGGGGTTACAAGAGACCCAGTACTTC.

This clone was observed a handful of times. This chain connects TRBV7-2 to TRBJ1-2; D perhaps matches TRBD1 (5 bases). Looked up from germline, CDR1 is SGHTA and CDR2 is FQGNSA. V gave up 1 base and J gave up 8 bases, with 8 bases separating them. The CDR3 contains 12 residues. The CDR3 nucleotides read TGTGCCAGCAGCTTAGGGGGACTGGGCTACACCTTC. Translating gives CASSLGGLGYTF.

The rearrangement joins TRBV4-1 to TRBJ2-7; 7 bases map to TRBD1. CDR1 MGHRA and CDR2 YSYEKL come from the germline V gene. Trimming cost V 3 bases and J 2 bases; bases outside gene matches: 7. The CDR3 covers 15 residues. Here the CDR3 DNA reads TGCGCCAGCAGCCACCCGGGACAGTGGACCTACGAGCAGTACTTC. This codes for CASSHPGQWTYEQYF.

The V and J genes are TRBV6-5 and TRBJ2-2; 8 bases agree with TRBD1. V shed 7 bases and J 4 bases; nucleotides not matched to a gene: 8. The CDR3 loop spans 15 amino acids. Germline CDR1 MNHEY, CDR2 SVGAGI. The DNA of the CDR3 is TGTGCCAGCATCCTGGACAGGGTCCCCACCGGGGAGCTGTTTTTT. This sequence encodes CASILDRVPTGELFF.

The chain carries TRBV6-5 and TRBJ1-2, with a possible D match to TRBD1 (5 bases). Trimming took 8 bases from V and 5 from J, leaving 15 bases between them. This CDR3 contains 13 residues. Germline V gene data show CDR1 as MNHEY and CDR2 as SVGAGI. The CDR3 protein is CASARRGGYGYTF. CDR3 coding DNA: TGTGCCAGCGCCCGGAGGGGCGGGTATGGCTACACCTTC.

CDR3 in amino acids: CASSDRGVGTF. The CDR3, as DNA: TGTGCCAGCAGTGATAGGGGCGTGGGCACCTTC. The chain employs TRBV6-6 and TRBJ1-2, with D possibly TRBD1 on 5 matching bases. The CDR3 spans 11 residues. V lost 5 bases to trimming and J lost 13 bases, with 14 bases between them. The V gene's germline CDR1 is MNHNY and CDR2 SVGAGI (reference sequence).

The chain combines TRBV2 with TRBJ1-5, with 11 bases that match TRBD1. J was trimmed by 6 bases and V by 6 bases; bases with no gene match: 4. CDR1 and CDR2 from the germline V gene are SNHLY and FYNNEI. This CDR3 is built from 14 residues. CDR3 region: CASRAGTGGQPQHF. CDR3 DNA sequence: TGTGCCAGCAGGGCCGGGACAGGGGGTCAGCCCCAGCATTTT.

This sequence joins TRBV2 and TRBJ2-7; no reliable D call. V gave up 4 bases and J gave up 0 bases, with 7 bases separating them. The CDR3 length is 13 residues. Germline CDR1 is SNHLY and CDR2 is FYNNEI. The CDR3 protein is CASSGGNSYEQYF. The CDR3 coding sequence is TGTGCCAGCAGTGGAGGTAACTCCTACGAGCAGTACTTC.

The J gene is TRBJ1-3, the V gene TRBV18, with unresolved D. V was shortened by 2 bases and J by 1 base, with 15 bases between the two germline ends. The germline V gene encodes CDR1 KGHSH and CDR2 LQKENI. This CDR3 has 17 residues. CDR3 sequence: CASSPSGIAGSGNTIYF. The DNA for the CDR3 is TGTGCCAGCTCACCATCGGGGATTGCCGGGTCTGGAAACACCATATATTTT.

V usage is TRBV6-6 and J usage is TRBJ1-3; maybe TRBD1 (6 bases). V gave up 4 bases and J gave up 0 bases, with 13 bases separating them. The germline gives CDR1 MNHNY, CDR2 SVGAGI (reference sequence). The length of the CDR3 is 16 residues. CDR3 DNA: TGTGCCAGCAGTTCAGAGGGGGGGCACTCTGGAAACACCATATATTTT. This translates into CASSSEGGHSGNTIYF.

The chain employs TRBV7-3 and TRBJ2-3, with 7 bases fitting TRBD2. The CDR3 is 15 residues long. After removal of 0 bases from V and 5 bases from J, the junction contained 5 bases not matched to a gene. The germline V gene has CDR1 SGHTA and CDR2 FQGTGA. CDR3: CASSLTGPGGDTQYF. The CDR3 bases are TGTGCCAGCAGCTTAACGGGACCGGGGGGAGATACGCAGTATTTT.